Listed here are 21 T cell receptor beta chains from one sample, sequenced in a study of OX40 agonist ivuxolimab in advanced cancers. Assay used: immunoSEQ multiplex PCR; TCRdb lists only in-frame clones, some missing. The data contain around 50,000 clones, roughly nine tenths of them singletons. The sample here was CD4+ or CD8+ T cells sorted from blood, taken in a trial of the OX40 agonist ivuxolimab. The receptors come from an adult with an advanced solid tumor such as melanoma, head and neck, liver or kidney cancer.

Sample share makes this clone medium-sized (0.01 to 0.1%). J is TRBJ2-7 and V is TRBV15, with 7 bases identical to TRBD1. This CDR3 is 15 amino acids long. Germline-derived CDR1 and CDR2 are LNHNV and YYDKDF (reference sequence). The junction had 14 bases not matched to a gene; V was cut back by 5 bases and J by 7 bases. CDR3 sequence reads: CATSSREGRRGEQYV. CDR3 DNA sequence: TGTGCCACCAGCTCCCGGGAAGGGCGCAGGGGGGAGCAGTACGTC.

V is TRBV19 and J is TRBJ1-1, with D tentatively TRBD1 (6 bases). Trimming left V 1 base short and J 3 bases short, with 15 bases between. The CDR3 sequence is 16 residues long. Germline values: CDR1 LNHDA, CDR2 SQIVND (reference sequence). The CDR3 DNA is TGTGCCAGTAGTATAGTACAGGGCGACCAAGACACTGAAGCTTTCTTT. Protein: CASSIVQGDQDTEAFF.

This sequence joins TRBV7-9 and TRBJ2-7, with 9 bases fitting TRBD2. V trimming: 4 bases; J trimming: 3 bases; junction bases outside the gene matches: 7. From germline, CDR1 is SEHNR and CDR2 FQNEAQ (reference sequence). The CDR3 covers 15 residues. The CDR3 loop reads CASSSSTSGFYEQYF. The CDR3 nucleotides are TGTGCCAGCAGCTCCTCGACTAGCGGTTTCTACGAGCAGTACTTC.

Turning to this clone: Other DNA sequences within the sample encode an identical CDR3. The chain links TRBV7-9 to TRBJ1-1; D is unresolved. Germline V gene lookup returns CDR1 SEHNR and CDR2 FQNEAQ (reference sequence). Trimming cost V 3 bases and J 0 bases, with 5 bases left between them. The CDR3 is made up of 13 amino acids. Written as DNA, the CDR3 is TGTGCCAGCAGCTTTCCGGTGAACACTGAAGCTTTCTTT. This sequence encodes CASSFPVNTEAFF.

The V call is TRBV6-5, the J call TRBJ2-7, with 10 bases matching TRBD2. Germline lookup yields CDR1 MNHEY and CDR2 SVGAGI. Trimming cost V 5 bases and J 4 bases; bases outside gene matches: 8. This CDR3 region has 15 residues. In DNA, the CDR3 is TGTGCCAGCAGTCAGGAGACTAGCGGGTTGTACGAGCAGTACTTC. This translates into CASSQETSGLYEQYF.

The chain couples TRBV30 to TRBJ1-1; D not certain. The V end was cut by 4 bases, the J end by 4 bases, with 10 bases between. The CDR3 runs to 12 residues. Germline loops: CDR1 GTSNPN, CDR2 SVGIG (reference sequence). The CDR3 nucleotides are TGTGCCTGGACAGGAGGGCCCACTGAAGCTTTCTTT. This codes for CAWTGGPTEAFF.

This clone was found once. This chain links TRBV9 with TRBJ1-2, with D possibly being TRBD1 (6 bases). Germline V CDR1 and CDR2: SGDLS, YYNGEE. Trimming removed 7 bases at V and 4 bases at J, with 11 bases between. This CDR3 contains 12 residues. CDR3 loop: CASWGASYGYTF. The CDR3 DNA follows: TGTGCCAGCTGGGGGGCGAGCTATGGCTACACCTTC.

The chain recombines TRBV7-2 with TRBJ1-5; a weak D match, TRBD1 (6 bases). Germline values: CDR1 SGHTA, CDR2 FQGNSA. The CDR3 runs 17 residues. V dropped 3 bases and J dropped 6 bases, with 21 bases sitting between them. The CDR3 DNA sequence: TGTGCCAGCAGCTTGCTCCTCCGGGGGCAACGGAGTCAGCCCCAGCATTTT. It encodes CASSLLLRGQRSQPQHF.

Here the CDR3 reads CASSPGGTSSYNEQFF. CDR3 DNA: TGCGCCAGCAGCCCGGGGGGCACAAGCTCCTACAATGAGCAGTTCTTC. The J gene is TRBJ2-1, the V gene TRBV5-1, with D possibly TRBD2 on 7 matching bases. V lost 4 bases and J 0 bases, leaving 14 bases between the germline ends. This CDR3 comprises 16 residues. In germline, CDR1 is SGHRS, CDR2 YFSETQ.

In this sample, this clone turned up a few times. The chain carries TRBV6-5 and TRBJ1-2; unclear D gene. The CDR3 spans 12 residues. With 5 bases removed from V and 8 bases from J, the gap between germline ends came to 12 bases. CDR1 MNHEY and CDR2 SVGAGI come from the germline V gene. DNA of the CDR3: TGTGCCAGCAGTCGGGCGTTGGGGGGCTACACCTTC. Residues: CASSRALGGYTF.

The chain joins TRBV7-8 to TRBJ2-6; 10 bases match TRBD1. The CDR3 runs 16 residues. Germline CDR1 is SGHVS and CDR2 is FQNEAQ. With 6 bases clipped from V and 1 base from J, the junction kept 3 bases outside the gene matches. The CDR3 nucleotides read TGTGCCAGCAGGGGGACAGGGGTTTCTGGGGCCAACGTCCTGACTTTC. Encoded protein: CASRGTGVSGANVLTF.

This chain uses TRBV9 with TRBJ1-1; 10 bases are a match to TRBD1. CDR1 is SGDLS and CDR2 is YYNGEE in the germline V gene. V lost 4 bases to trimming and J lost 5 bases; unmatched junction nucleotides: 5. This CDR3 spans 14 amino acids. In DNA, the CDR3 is TGTGCCAGCAGCCTCGGACAGGGGGGGACTGAAGCTTTCTTT. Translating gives CASSLGQGGTEAFF.

This CDR3 reads CASSLQGRVQETQYF. CDR3 in DNA: TGTGCCAGCAGCTTACAGGGACGGGTCCAAGAGACCCAGTACTTC. The V and J genes are TRBV7-2 and TRBJ2-5; D may correspond to TRBD1 or TRBD2 (5 bases each). CDR3 length: 15 residues. V was pared by 2 bases and J by 1 base, with 11 bases between. Germline CDR1 and CDR2: SGHTA and FQGNSA.

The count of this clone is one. Here the CDR3 DNA reads TGTGCCAGCAGCCCCGGGGGGGGGAATGGCTACACCTTC. Residues: CASSPGGGNGYTF. The chain recombines TRBV9 with TRBJ1-2; maybe TRBD1 (5 bases). The germline V gene has CDR1 SGDLS and CDR2 YYNGEE. V was pared by 4 bases and J by 6 bases, with 13 bases between. The CDR3 has 13 residues. Complete variable domain (other parts from reference TRBV9 and TRBJ1-2): DSGVTQTPKHLITATGQRVTLRCSPRSGDLSVYWYQQSLDQGLQFLIQYYNGEERAKGNILERFSAQQFPDLHSELNLSSLELGDSALYFCASSPGGGNGYTFGSGTRLTVV.

CDR3 amino acids: CASSGRGYTEAFF. The CDR3 region has the DNA TGTGCCAGCAGCGGGCGGGGGTACACTGAAGCTTTCTTT. This chain links TRBV13 with TRBJ1-1, with a possible D match to TRBD1 (5 bases). The CDR3 sequence is 13 residues long. The V end was cut by 5 bases, the J end by 3 bases, with 10 bases between. Germline V gives CDR1 PRHDT, CDR2 FYEKMQ (reference sequence).

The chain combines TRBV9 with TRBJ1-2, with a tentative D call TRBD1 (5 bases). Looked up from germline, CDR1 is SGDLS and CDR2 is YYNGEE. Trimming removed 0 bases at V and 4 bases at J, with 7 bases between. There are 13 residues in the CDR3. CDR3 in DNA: TGTGCCAGCAGCGTAGTTACAGGCTATGGCTACACCTTC. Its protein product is CASSVVTGYGYTF.

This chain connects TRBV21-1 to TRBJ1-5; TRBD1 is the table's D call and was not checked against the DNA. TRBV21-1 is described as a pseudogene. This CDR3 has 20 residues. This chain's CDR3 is CASSKLGQGETFRGNQPQHF. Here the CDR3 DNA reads TGTGCCAGCAGCAAATTGGGACAGGGTGAAACCTTTCGGGGCAATCAGCCCCAGCATTTT.

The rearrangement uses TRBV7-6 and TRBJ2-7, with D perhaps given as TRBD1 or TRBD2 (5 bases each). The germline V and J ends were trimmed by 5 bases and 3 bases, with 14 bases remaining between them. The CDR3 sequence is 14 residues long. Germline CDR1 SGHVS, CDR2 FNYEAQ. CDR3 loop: CASSPDIAGYEQYF. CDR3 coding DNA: TGTGCCAGCAGCCCGGACATCGCGGGCTACGAGCAGTACTTC.

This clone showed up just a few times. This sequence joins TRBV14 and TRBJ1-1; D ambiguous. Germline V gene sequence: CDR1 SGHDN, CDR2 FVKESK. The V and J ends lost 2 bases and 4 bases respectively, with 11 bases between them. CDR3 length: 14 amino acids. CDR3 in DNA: TGTGCCAGCAGCCAATTTACGGTGGGCACTGAAGCTTTCTTT. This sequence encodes CASSQFTVGTEAFF.

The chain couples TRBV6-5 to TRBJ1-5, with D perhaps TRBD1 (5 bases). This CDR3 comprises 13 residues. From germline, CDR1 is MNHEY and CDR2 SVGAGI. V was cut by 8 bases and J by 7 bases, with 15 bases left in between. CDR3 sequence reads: CASSAIPGQPQHF. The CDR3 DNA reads TGTGCCAGCTCGGCGATCCCAGGGCAGCCCCAGCATTTT.

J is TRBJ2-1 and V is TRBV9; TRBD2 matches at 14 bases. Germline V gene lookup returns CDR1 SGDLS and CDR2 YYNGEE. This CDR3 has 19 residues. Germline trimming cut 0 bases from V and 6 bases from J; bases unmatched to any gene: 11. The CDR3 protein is CASSVERGTSGSLGNEQFF. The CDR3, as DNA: TGTGCCAGCAGCGTAGAAAGAGGGACTAGCGGGAGTCTGGGCAATGAGCAGTTCTTC.